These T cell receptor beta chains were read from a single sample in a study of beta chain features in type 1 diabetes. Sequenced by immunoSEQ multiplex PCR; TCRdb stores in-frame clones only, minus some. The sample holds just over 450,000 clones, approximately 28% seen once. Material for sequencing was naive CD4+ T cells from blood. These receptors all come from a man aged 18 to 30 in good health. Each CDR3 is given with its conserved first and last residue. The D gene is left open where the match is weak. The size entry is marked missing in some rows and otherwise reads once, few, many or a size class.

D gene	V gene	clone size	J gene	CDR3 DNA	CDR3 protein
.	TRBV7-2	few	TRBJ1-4	TGTGCCAGCAGCCTGCCTGGGCGGGTGGGTGAAAAACTGTTTTTT	CASSLPGRVGEKLFF
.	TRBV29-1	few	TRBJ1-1	TGCAGCGTTGTGGGGGCAGACCGACCCACTGAAGCTTTCTTT	CSVVGADRPTEAFF
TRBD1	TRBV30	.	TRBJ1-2	TGTGCCGGACAGGGGCGCTCTGGCTACACCTTC	CAGQGRSGYTF
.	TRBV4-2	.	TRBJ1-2	TGTGCCAGCAGCCAAGAAAGCCAGCCAGTCTCTAAGGGCTACACCTTC	CASSQESQPVSKGYTF
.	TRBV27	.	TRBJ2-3	TGTGCCAGCAGTTTGGGGGATAGCACAGATACGCAGTATTTT	CASSLGDSTDTQYF
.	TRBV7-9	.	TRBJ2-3	TGTGCCAGCAGCCTCGGGGCGGGTCGCCGCACAGATACGCAGTATTTT	CASSLGAGRRTDTQYF
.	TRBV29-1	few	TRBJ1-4	TGCAGCGTTGGTGAAACAGGGATTGAAGAAAAACTGTTTTTT	CSVGETGIEEKLFF
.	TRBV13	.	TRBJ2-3	TGTGCCAGCAGCTTAACTCCGCATACGCAGTATTTT	CASSLTPHTQYF
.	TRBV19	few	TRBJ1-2	TGTGCCAGTAGTGGGAGCCTCTTCGAGGACTATGGCTACACCTTC	CASSGSLFEDYGYTF
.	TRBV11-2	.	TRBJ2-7	TGTGCCAGCAGCTTAGTCCTAGACAAATACGAGCAGTACTTC	CASSLVLDKYEQYF